This entry lists 25 T cell receptor beta chains sequenced from one sample in a study of T cells in Graves' hyperthyroidism and ophthalmopathy. RNA transcripts gave rise to amplified TCR beta CDR3 regions. An initial round of RT-PCR targeting the TCR CDR3 relied on the HTBI primer set. TCRdb used MiXCR to reprocess the multiplex PCR reads, holding one entry per CDR3 protein. The table records under 400,000 distinct CDR3 sequences, about 16% of them present only once. The sequenced sample was blood. The receptors stem from a woman aged 60-75 years with Graves' ophthalmopathy.

V gene TRBV7-6 combines with J gene TRBJ2-7; the match to TRBD2 covers 9 bases. In germline, CDR1 is SGHVS, CDR2 FNYEAQ. The CDR3 totals 16 residues. V was clipped by 3 bases and J by 5 bases; unmatched bases: 11. CDR3 residues: CASSLGLAAPGDEQYF. The CDR3 DNA is TGTGCCAGCAGCTTGGGACTAGCAGCCCCTGGCGACGAGCAGTACTTC.

This clonotype has just a few counts. The chain's CDR3 is CASSPGGGEGDTQYF. In DNA form, the CDR3 reads TGTGCCAGCAGCCCCGGGGGAGGGGAGGGAGATACGCAGTATTTT. The chain is built from TRBV5-4 and TRBJ2-3, with TRBD2 matching 7 bases. The CDR3 spans 15 residues. V lost 4 bases and J lost 5; bases outside the gene matches: 10. CDR1 is SGHNT and CDR2 is YYREEE in the germline V gene (reference sequence).

This clonotype occurred many times. The chain employs TRBV29-1 and TRBJ2-1; D is unclear. The CDR3 is made up of 12 amino acids. V lost 4 bases, J lost 5 bases, and 9 bases lay in between. Germline CDR1 and CDR2: SQVTM and ANQGSEA. CDR3 in amino acids: CSVGSVHNEQFF. In nucleotides, the CDR3 is TGCAGCGTTGGGTCGGTTCACAATGAGCAGTTCTTC.

The rearrangement joins TRBV12-3 or TRBV12-4 to TRBJ2-2; 15 bases align to TRBD2. The CDR3 has 19 amino acids. The junction had 8 bases not matched to a gene; V was cut back by 6 bases and J by 0 bases. The CDR3 coding sequence is TGTGCCAGCAGGCCGGGACTAGCGGGAGGAACGGCGAACACCGGGGAGCTGTTTTTT. Encoded protein: CASRPGLAGGTANTGELFF.

The CDR3 here is CASSQNPLAGEQFF. The CDR3 DNA follows: TGCGCCAGCAGCCAAAACCCCCTAGCTGGCGAGCAGTTCTTC. The V call is TRBV4-1, the J call TRBJ2-1; TRBD2 might be the D (5 bases). The V gene's germline CDR1 is MGHRA and CDR2 YSYEKL. The CDR3 has 14 residues. V gave up 2 bases and J gave up 10 bases, with 15 bases separating them.

This clonotype showed up many times. This rearrangement joins TRBV20-1 to TRBJ2-2, with 8 nucleotides matching TRBD2. Germline lookup yields CDR1 DFQATT and CDR2 SNEGSKA (reference sequence). Trimming at V came to 6 bases and at J to 5 bases, leaving 11 bases not matched to a gene. CDR3 length equals 15 residues. CDR3 sequence: CSAQPPGGRTGELFF. The CDR3 DNA reads as TGCAGTGCCCAACCACCGGGAGGGCGGACCGGGGAGCTGTTTTTT.

This rearrangement joins TRBV25-1 to TRBJ2-5; 8 bases map to TRBD2. The CDR3 extends over 15 amino acids. From germline, CDR1 is MGHDK and CDR2 SYGVNS. The V segment lost 6 bases and the J segment 7 bases; nucleotides outside the gene matches: 13. The CDR3: CASSSLTGGVGTQYF. In DNA, the CDR3 is TGTGCCAGCAGCTCCTTGACCGGGGGGGTGGGGACCCAGTACTTC.

This clonotype was counted at least ten times. V and J are TRBV7-3 and TRBJ2-1; D is unclear. Trimming pared 5 bases from V and 0 bases from J, leaving 5 bases between. CDR1 is SGHTA, CDR2 FQGTGA, per germline. The CDR3 has 13 amino acids. In DNA form, the CDR3 reads TGTGCCAGCAGCCTTAACTCCTACAATGAGCAGTTCTTC. Protein product: CASSLNSYNEQFF.

This clonotype showed up many times. This chain connects TRBV10-2 to TRBJ2-7, with 7 bases aligning to TRBD1. CDR1 is WSHSY, CDR2 SAAADI, per germline. V gave up 6 bases and J gave up 5 bases; unmatched junction bases: 7. The CDR3 covers 13 residues. CDR3: CASSRQGANEQYF. DNA for the CDR3: TGCGCCAGCAGCAGACAGGGTGCCAACGAGCAGTACTTC.

The rearrangement uses TRBV18 and TRBJ2-3; D is unresolved. The CDR3 runs 13 residues. V lost 3 bases to trimming and J lost 4 bases, with 8 bases between them. Germline CDR1 reads KGHSH; CDR2 reads LQKENI. The CDR3 is CASSPGVADTQYF. The CDR3 coding sequence is TGTGCCAGCTCACCCGGAGTCGCAGATACGCAGTATTTT.

The DNA for the CDR3 is TGTGCCAGCTCACCCACTTTACCCACTGAAGCTTTCTTT. It is translated as CASSPTLPTEAFF. The rearrangement links TRBV18 to TRBJ1-1; D gene unclear. The germline V gene has CDR1 KGHSH and CDR2 LQKENI. CDR3 size: 13 residues. V lost 3 bases and J lost 4, with 9 bases in between.

The CDR3 is CASSMDYSNQPQHF. CDR3 nucleotides: TGTGCCAGTAGTATGGACTATAGCAATCAGCCCCAGCATTTT. This chain links TRBV19 with TRBJ1-5; D gene uncertain. V was cut by 3 bases and J by 0 bases, with 6 bases left in between. The CDR3 spans 14 residues. Per germline, CDR1 LNHDA and CDR2 SQIVND (reference sequence).

This clonotype showed up many times. The CDR3 loop reads CASSPRTSGRGNEQFF. The CDR3 DNA sequence: TGTGCCAGCAGCCCCAGGACTAGCGGGAGAGGCAATGAGCAGTTCTTC. The rearrangement uses TRBV28 and TRBJ2-1; 13 nucleotides agree with TRBD2. V lost 6 bases and J lost 6; bases outside the gene matches: 8. The germline gives CDR1 MDHEN, CDR2 SYDVKM. The CDR3 is 16 amino acids.

This clonotype occurred many times. The genes are TRBV2 and TRBJ2-4; D ambiguous. V lost 8 bases, J lost 1 base, and 6 bases lay in between. Germline CDR1 and CDR2: SNHLY and FYNNEI. This CDR3 comprises 12 residues. CDR3 nucleotides: TGTGCCAGCCGTGTGGCCAAAAACATTCAGTACTTC. This translates into CASRVAKNIQYF. Supplemented by reference TRBV2 and TRBJ2-4, the full variable domain reads EPEVTQTPSHQVTQMGQEVILRCVPISNHLYFYWYRQILGQKVEFLVSFYNNEISEKSEIFDDQFSVERPDGSNFTLKIRSTKLEDSAMYFCASRVAKNIQYFGAGTRLSVL.

This clonotype occurred many times. J is TRBJ2-3 and V is TRBV11-2; D is uncertain. V dropped 0 bases and J dropped 4 bases, with 11 bases sitting between them. This CDR3 is built from 15 residues. CDR1 SGHAT and CDR2 FQNNGV come from the germline V gene. CDR3 DNA: TGTGCCAGCAGCTTAGACCGAATTGGCGCAGATACGCAGTATTTT. It encodes CASSLDRIGADTQYF. The entire variable domain, with the rest obtained from reference TRBV11-2 and TRBJ2-3, is as follows: EAGVAQSPRYKIIEKRQSVAFWCNPISGHATLYWYQQILGQGPKLLIQFQNNGVVDDSQLPKDRFSAERLKGVDSTLKIQPAKLEDSAVYLCASSLDRIGADTQYFGPGTRLTVL.

This clonotype was counted ten times or more. This sequence joins TRBV28 and TRBJ2-7; 10 bases are shared with TRBD2. V was pared by 5 bases and J by 0 bases, with 4 bases of the junction left unmatched. This CDR3 comprises 15 residues. The germline gives CDR1 MDHEN, CDR2 SYDVKM. CDR3 amino acids: CASSESGRASYEQYF. CDR3 bases: TGTGCCAGCAGTGAGAGCGGGAGGGCCTCCTACGAGCAGTACTTC.

V is TRBV5-1 and J is TRBJ2-1; 9 nucleotides match TRBD1. Per the germline V gene, CDR1 is SGHRS and CDR2 is YFSETQ. The CDR3 length is 14 residues. V gave up 4 bases and J gave up 7 bases; unmatched junction bases: 6. This chain's CDR3 is CASSKTGGRNEQFF. The CDR3 DNA follows: TGCGCCAGCAGCAAGACAGGGGGTAGGAATGAGCAGTTCTTC.

This clonotype came up many times. The chain joins TRBV3-1 to TRBJ2-7, with D unclear. Germline CDR1 and CDR2: LGHDT and YNNKEL (reference sequence). The ends were cut back, 4 bases at V and 2 bases at J, with 9 bases in the middle. The CDR3 loop spans 13 amino acids. CDR3 DNA: TGTGCCAGCAGCCTTAGACTTGCCTACGAGCAGTACTTC. Translation gives CASSLRLAYEQYF.

This clonotype was found many times. The V gene is TRBV5-1, the J gene TRBJ2-3, with 13 positions matching TRBD2. CDR1 and CDR2 from the germline V gene are SGHRS and YFSETQ. This CDR3 has 18 residues. J lost 0 bases, V lost 7 bases, and 11 bases had no gene match. In DNA, the CDR3 is TGCGCCAGCGGCGGACTAGCGGGAGCGCGGTGGAGCACAGATACGCAGTATTTT. The encoded protein is CASGGLAGARWSTDTQYF.

This clonotype was seen many times. The chain uses TRBV5-6 and TRBJ2-7, with 9 bases aligning to TRBD1. The germline V gene encodes CDR1 SGHDT and CDR2 YYEEEE. The V segment lost 7 bases and the J segment 3 bases; nucleotides outside the gene matches: 8. This CDR3 spans 14 amino acids. The CDR3 DNA is TGTGCCAGCGTCTGGCGACAGGGGGGCTACGAGCAGTACTTC. This encodes CASVWRQGGYEQYF. The whole variable domain, filled in from reference TRBV5-6 and TRBJ2-7, reads DAGVTQSPTHLIKTRGQQVTLRCSPKSGHDTVSWYQQALGQGPQFIFQYYEEEERQRGNFPDRFSGHQFPNYSSELNVNALLLGDSALYLCASVWRQGGYEQYFGPGTRLTVT.

This chain joins TRBV28 and TRBJ2-7; D tentatively reads TRBD1 or TRBD2 (5 bases each). The CDR3 loop spans 14 amino acids. The germline CDR1 and CDR2 sequences are MDHEN and SYDVKM. Trimming shortened V by 0 bases and J by 2 bases, and 8 bases separated the two germline ends. Written as DNA, the CDR3 is TGTGCCAGCAGTTTATGGGGACGGACCTACGAGCAGTACTTC. Translated, it gives CASSLWGRTYEQYF.

This CDR3 is CASQLLADVEQFF. The CDR3 DNA reads TGTGCCAGCCAGCTCCTGGCGGATGTTGAGCAGTTCTTC. The chain employs TRBV7-2 and TRBJ2-1, with no clear D. This CDR3 spans 13 amino acids. V shed 8 bases and J shed 9 bases, with 17 bases lying between them. CDR1 is SGHTA, CDR2 FQGNSA, per germline.

This clonotype occurred a few times. The chain links TRBV14 to TRBJ2-7; 8 bases align to TRBD2. The CDR3 is 17 residues long. Germline CDR1 reads SGHDN; CDR2 reads FVKESK. Unmatched junction bases numbered 11, after V lost 0 bases and J lost 4 bases. Here the CDR3 reads CASSQDIVRGRTYEQYF. CDR3 nucleotide sequence: TGTGCCAGCAGCCAAGATATCGTTCGCGGGAGGACTTACGAGCAGTACTTC.

This clonotype was observed many times. The chain is built from TRBV4-1 and TRBJ2-1; TRBD2 matches at 13 bases. Germline lookup yields CDR1 MGHRA and CDR2 YSYEKL. This CDR3 is 19 amino acids long. V shed 4 bases, J shed 1 base, and the junction held 10 bases outside the gene matches. CDR3 loop: CASSRELAGGTGSYNEQFF. The DNA of the CDR3 is TGCGCCAGCAGCCGAGAACTAGCGGGAGGGACGGGATCCTACAATGAGCAGTTCTTC.

This clonotype was detected ten times or more. The chain employs TRBV6-1 and TRBJ2-1; 8 bases are a match to TRBD2. The CDR3 has 16 residues. With 6 bases clipped from V and 7 bases from J, the junction kept 14 bases outside the gene matches. Germline values: CDR1 MNHNS, CDR2 SASEGT. The CDR3 sequence is CASRRGGGREVNEQFF. Written as DNA, the CDR3 is TGTGCCAGCAGGAGGGGAGGGGGGCGGGAGGTAAATGAGCAGTTCTTC.